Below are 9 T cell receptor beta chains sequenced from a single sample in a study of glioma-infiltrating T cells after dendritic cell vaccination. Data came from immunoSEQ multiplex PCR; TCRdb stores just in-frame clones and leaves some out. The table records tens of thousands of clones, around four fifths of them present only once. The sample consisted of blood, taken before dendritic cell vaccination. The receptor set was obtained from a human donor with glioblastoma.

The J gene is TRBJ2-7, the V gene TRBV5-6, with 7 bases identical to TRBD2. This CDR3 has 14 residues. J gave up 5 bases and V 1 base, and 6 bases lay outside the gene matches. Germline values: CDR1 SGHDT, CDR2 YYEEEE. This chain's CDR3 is CASSLRPSGDEQYF. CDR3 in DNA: TGTGCCAGCAGCTTGCGGCCCAGCGGGGACGAGCAGTACTTC.

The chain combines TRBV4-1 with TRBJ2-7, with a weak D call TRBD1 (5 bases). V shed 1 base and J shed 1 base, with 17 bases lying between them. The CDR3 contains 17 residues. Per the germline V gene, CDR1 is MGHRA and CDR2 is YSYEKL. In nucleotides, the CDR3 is TGCGCCAGCAGCCAAGTTGGGGCCGCAGGGTGGTCCTACGAGCAGTACTTC. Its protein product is CASSQVGAAGWSYEQYF.

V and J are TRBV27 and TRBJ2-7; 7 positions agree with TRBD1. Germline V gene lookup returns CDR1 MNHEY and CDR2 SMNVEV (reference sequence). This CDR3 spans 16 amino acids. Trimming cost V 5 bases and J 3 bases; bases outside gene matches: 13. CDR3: CASSPTLGQVGYEQYF. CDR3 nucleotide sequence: TGTGCCAGCAGTCCGACCCTAGGACAGGTCGGCTACGAGCAGTACTTC.

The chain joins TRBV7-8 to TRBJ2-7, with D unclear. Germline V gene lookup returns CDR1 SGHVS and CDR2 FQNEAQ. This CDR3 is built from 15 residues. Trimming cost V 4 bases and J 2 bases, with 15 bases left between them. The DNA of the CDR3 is TGTGCCAGCAGCTCTCCGGGTCCCGGCACCTACGAGCAGTACTTC. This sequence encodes CASSSPGPGTYEQYF.

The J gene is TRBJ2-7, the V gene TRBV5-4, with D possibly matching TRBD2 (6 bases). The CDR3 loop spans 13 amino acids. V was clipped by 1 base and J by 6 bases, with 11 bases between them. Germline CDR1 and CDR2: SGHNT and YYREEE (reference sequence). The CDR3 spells CASSLYAGREQYF. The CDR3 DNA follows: TGTGCCAGCAGCTTGTACGCGGGACGCGAGCAGTACTTC. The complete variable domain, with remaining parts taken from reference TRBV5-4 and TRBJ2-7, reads ETGVTQSPTHLIKTRGQQVTLRCSSQSGHNTVSWYQQALGQGPQFIFQYYREEENGRGNFPPRFSGLQFPNYSSELNVNALELDDSALYLCASSLYAGREQYFGPGTRLTVT.

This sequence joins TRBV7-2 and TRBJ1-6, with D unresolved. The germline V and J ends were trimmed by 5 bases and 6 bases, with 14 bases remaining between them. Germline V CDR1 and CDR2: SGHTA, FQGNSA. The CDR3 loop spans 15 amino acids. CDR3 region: CASSRYLIANSPLHF. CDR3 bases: TGTGCCAGCAGCCGGTACCTGATAGCTAATTCACCCCTCCACTTT.

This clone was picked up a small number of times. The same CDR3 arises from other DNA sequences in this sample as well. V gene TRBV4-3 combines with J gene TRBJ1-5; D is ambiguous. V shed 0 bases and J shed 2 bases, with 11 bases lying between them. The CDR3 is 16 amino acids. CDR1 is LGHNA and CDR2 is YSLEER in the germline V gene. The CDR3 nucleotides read TGCGCCAGCAGCCAAGATTTGAGAGGAGGCAATCAGCCCCAGCATTTT. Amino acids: CASSQDLRGGNQPQHF.

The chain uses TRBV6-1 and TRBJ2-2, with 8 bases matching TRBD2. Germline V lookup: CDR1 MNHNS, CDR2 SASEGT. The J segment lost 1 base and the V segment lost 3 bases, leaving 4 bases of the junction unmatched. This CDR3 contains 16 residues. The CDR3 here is CASSDLAGMNTGELFF. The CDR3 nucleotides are TGTGCCAGCAGTGATTTAGCGGGGATGAACACCGGGGAGCTGTTTTTT.

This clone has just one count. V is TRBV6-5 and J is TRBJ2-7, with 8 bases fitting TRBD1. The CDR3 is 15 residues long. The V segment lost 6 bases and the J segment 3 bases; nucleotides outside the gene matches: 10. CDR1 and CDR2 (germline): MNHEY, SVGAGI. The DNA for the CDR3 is TGTGCCAGCAGCTTACGGACAGGGCCCTTCTACGAGCAGTACTTC. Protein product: CASSLRTGPFYEQYF.